The 4 T cell receptor beta chains in this list originate from one sample, sequenced in a study of T-cell memory formation after mild COVID-19. In TCRdb, the 5' RACE reads were re-called with MiXCR into one record per CDR3 protein. The table records 110,000 or so distinct CDR3 sequences, 22% of them present only once. The sequenced sample was PBMCs or a T cell subset sorted from them (not recorded which). The source is a man between 18 and 29 years old who had mild COVID-19 (a few samples of this study predate the infection). Cell type and time point are not known.

This clonotype has more than one count but fewer than ten. This chain uses TRBV5-8 with TRBJ1-2; D might be TRBD1 (6 bases). Germline loops: CDR1 SGHTS, CDR2 YDEGEE. Deletions cut 0 bases from V and 5 bases from J, with 14 bases between. The CDR3 consists of 15 residues. This chain's CDR3 is CASSLEQGVGYGYTF. The CDR3 region has the DNA TGTGCCAGCAGCTTGGAACAGGGAGTTGGGTATGGCTACACCTTC.

This clonotype was seen a few times. The rearrangement uses TRBV15 and TRBJ2-1; D may be TRBD1 or TRBD2 (5 bases each). Germline V gene lookup returns CDR1 LNHNV and CDR2 YYDKDF (reference sequence). This CDR3 has 16 residues. Trimming took 1 base from V and 0 from J, leaving 10 bases between them. The CDR3 DNA reads as TGTGCCACCAGCAGAGCCGGGGCCAGCTCCTACAATGAGCAGTTCTTC. Translating gives CATSRAGASSYNEQFF. Supplemented by reference TRBV15 and TRBJ2-1, the full variable domain reads DAMVIQNPRYQVTQFGKPVTLSCSQTLNHNVMYWYQQKSSQAPKLLFHYYDKDFNNEADTPDNFQSRRPNTSFCFLDIRSPGLGDTAMYLCATSRAGASSYNEQFFGPGTRLTVL.

A few counts support this clonotype. J is TRBJ2-7 and V is TRBV7-6; TRBD1 agrees at 8 bases. This CDR3 comprises 15 residues. The V and J ends lost 2 bases and 1 base, in that order; junction bases with no gene match: 4. Germline V gene lookup returns CDR1 SGHVS and CDR2 FNYEAQ. The CDR3, as DNA: TGTGCCAGCAGCTTATCACAGGGGGTTTCCTACGAGCAGTACTTC. It codes for CASSLSQGVSYEQYF.

This clonotype was counted between two and nine times. V and J are TRBV3-1 and TRBJ2-3, with 8 positions matching TRBD2. Germline lookup yields CDR1 LGHDT and CDR2 YNNKEL (reference sequence). This CDR3 spans 19 amino acids. Germline trimming cut 1 base from V and 2 bases from J; bases unmatched to any gene: 14. CDR3 protein: CASSQVPLAGGVITDTQYF. DNA of the CDR3: TGTGCCAGCAGCCAAGTTCCCCTTGCGGGGGGCGTAATCACAGATACGCAGTATTTT.